The 22 T cell receptor beta chains reported below all come from one sample, sequenced in a study of beta chain features in type 1 diabetes. Expressed TCRB transcripts were sequenced because the isolated RNA had all been reverse transcribed beforehand. Clones were sequenced by immunoSEQ multiplex PCR, and TCRdb holds only the in-frame ones, with some missing. In the table there are some 500,000 clones, about 10% of which are singletons. The material sequenced was naive CD4+ T cells from blood. The receptors shown here come from a woman between 18 and 30 years old in good health.

The chain joins TRBV19 to TRBJ1-4; D unresolved. The V end was cut by 6 bases, the J end by 3 bases, with 14 bases between. Germline CDR1 is LNHDA and CDR2 is SQIVND (reference sequence). The CDR3 loop spans 15 amino acids. The DNA for the CDR3 is TGTGCCAGTAGGGGTTTGGACTCCGCTAATGAAAAACTGTTTTTT. Amino acid sequence: CASRGLDSANEKLFF.

The genes are TRBV21-1 and TRBJ2-7. TRBV21-1 is flagged as a pseudogene. The CDR3 has 14 amino acids. The CDR3 sequence: CASSKPSLSYEQYV. CDR3 bases: TGTGCCAGCAGCAAACCCTCCCTATCCTACGAGCAGTACGTC.

On this clone: The junction shows a germline mismatch at one end, possibly a read error. The chain links TRBV7-7 to TRBJ2-3; D remains unclear. Germline values: CDR1 SSHAT, CDR2 FNYEAQ (reference sequence). The CDR3 extends over 13 amino acids. This CDR3 is CASSYLGTDTQYF. For the CDR3, the DNA is TGTGCTAGCAGCTACCTAGGCACAGATACGCAGTATTTT.

The V and J genes are TRBV6-5 and TRBJ1-1, with D unclear. Looked up from germline, CDR1 is MNHEY and CDR2 is SVGAGI. This CDR3 has 15 residues. V lost 2 bases and J lost 1, with 11 bases in between. The DNA of the CDR3 is TGTGCCAGCAGTTACGATCGGGCCACGAACACTGAAGCTTTCTTT. Residues: CASSYDRATNTEAFF.

V usage is TRBV7-9 and J usage is TRBJ2-7; D perhaps matches TRBD1 (6 bases). The CDR3 is made up of 13 amino acids. Germline loops: CDR1 SEHNR, CDR2 FQNEAQ (reference sequence). The germline V and J ends were trimmed by 5 bases and 7 bases, with 15 bases remaining between them. CDR3 sequence reads: CASSEGVSWEQYF. Here the CDR3 DNA reads TGTGCCAGCAGCGAGGGGGTTTCTTGGGAGCAGTACTTC.

This clone showed up just a few times. The chain has TRBV9 and TRBJ2-6, with 7 bases that match TRBD1. Unmatched junction bases numbered 5, after V lost 3 bases and J lost 2 bases. There are 16 residues in the CDR3. Germline CDR1 is SGDLS and CDR2 is YYNGEE. In nucleotides, the CDR3 is TGTGCCAGCAGCGCACAGGGGCCAACTGGGGCCAACGTCCTGACTTTC. Protein sequence: CASSAQGPTGANVLTF.

A few counts support this clone. The V and J genes are TRBV25-1 and TRBJ1-2; D gene ambiguous. The germline gives CDR1 MGHDK, CDR2 SYGVNS. Trimming removed 5 bases from V and 2 bases from J, with 9 bases in between. The CDR3 covers 13 residues. DNA of the CDR3: TGTGCCAGCAGTACCATAGGAAACTATGGCTACACCTTC. Translated, it gives CASSTIGNYGYTF.

This clone was detected a few times. This CDR3 is also generated by other DNA sequences in the sample. J is TRBJ2-5 and V is TRBV7-2; TRBD1 aligns across 10 bases. This CDR3 is 14 amino acids long. Germline-derived CDR1 and CDR2 are SGHTA and FQGNSA. V lost 5 bases, J lost 1 base, and 1 base stayed unmatched. Here the CDR3 DNA reads TGTGCCAGCAGCCGGGACAGGGGCCAAGAGACCCAGTACTTC. Translating it yields CASSRDRGQETQYF.

The chain couples TRBV14 to TRBJ1-2; D call uncertain. Germline CDR1 and CDR2: SGHDN and FVKESK. Deletions cut 4 bases from V and 9 bases from J, with 15 bases between. The CDR3 totals 13 residues. The chain's CDR3 is CASSPTRPDRYTF. CDR3 DNA sequence: TGTGCCAGCAGCCCCACACGGCCAGATCGCTACACCTTC.

CDR3 sequence (DNA): TGTGCCAGCAGCCGAAGGACGCCAAGCTCCTACAATGAGCAGTTCTTC. It translates to CASSRRTPSSYNEQFF. The V call is TRBV7-2, the J call TRBJ2-1; D is ambiguous. Germline V gives CDR1 SGHTA, CDR2 FQGNSA. Deletions cut 5 bases from V and 0 bases from J, with 14 bases between. The CDR3 sequence is 16 residues long.

Only a few counts were recorded for this clone. The CDR3 spells CASSLPGQQETQYF. CDR3 coding DNA: TGTGCCAGCAGCTTGCCAGGACAGCAAGAGACCCAGTACTTC. This chain uses TRBV5-6 with TRBJ2-5; possibly TRBD1 for D (6 bases). The CDR3 spans 14 residues. V lost 1 base to trimming and J lost 2 bases, with 9 bases between them. Looked up from germline, CDR1 is SGHDT and CDR2 is YYEEEE.

V usage is TRBV27 and J usage is TRBJ2-3; 8 bases are shared with TRBD2. CDR1 MNHEY and CDR2 SMNVEV come from the germline V gene (reference sequence). CDR3 length: 17 amino acids. The V and J ends lost 4 bases and 3 bases, in that order; junction bases with no gene match: 12. The CDR3 nucleotides read TGTGCCAGCAGTTCCCGGCACAGCGGGAGTTGGACAGATACGCAGTATTTT. Translated: CASSSRHSGSWTDTQYF.

The chain combines TRBV5-1 with TRBJ2-3; D not resolved. CDR1 is SGHRS and CDR2 is YFSETQ in the germline V gene. The CDR3 runs 14 residues. V was pared by 0 bases and J by 3 bases, with 8 bases between. The CDR3 bases are TGCGCCAGCAGCTTGGCCTGGGAAACAGATACGCAGTATTTT. Translation gives CASSLAWETDTQYF.

This clone was seen more than once but under ten times. CDR3 protein: CASSLRVQGPGYTF. DNA of the CDR3: TGTGCCAGCAGCTTACGAGTACAGGGACCTGGCTACACCTTC. The V call is TRBV7-9, the J call TRBJ1-2, with a tentative D call TRBD1 (6 bases). The CDR3 sequence is 14 residues long. The V gene's germline CDR1 is SEHNR and CDR2 FQNEAQ (reference sequence). Trimming took 2 bases from V and 7 from J, leaving 14 bases between them.

The V and J genes are TRBV7-6 and TRBJ1-4; no firm D call. The CDR3 is made up of 14 amino acids. Looked up from germline, CDR1 is SGHVS and CDR2 is FNYEAQ. Trimming left V 0 bases short and J 6 bases short, with 8 bases between. The DNA for the CDR3 is TGTGCCAGCAGCTTAGCGTACCGTGATGAAAAACTGTTTTTT. It translates to CASSLAYRDEKLFF.

The sample holds a few counts of this clone. A much more abundant neighbour one base away suggests this may be a read error. The same CDR3 arises from other DNA sequences in this sample as well. J is TRBJ2-3 and V is TRBV7-3; no clear D gene. V was clipped by 4 bases and J by 0 bases, with 2 bases between them. CDR3 length equals 12 residues. Germline CDR1 is SGHTA and CDR2 is FQGTGA. This CDR3 reads CASSSSTDTQYF. CDR3 DNA: TGTGCCAGCAGCTCTAGCACAGATACGCAGTATTTT. The full variable domain, its missing parts supplied by reference TRBV7-3 and TRBJ2-3, is GAGVSQTPSNKVTEKGKYVELRCDPISGHTALYWYRQSLGQGPEFLIYFQGTGAADDSGLPNDRFFAVRPEGSVSTLKIQRTERGDSAVYLCASSSSTDTQYFGPGTRLTVL.

In this sample, this clone turned up a few times. The chain recombines TRBV28 with TRBJ1-2; D is perhaps TRBD1 (5 bases). Germline V gene sequence: CDR1 MDHEN, CDR2 SYDVKM. The germline V and J ends were trimmed by 11 bases and 0 bases, with 13 bases remaining between them. The CDR3 is 13 residues long. The CDR3 nucleotides read TGTGCCGCCCAGGAGACAGCTAACTATGGCTACACCTTC. This translates into CAAQETANYGYTF.

The sample holds a few counts of this clone. This sequence joins TRBV7-8 and TRBJ2-3; tentatively, D is TRBD2 (6 bases). Germline V gene data show CDR1 as SGHVS and CDR2 as FQNEAQ. The CDR3 consists of 15 residues. V was pared by 2 bases and J by 5 bases, with 14 bases between. CDR3 protein: CASSLFWGVGDTQYF. The CDR3 DNA reads as TGTGCCAGCAGCTTATTTTGGGGGGTTGGAGATACGCAGTATTTT.

The rearrangement uses TRBV7-2 and TRBJ2-3; either TRBD1 or TRBD2 may fit D (5 bases each). The CDR3 consists of 14 residues. V lost 5 bases, J lost 0 bases, and 9 bases lay in between. CDR1 and CDR2 (germline): SGHTA, FQGNSA. The CDR3 DNA is TGTGCCAGCAGCGAGGGGCGAAGCACAGATACGCAGTATTTT. Its translation: CASSEGRSTDTQYF. The full variable domain, with the rest looked up from reference TRBV7-2 and TRBJ2-3, is GAGVSQSPSNKVTEKGKDVELRCDPISGHTALYWYRQSLGQGLEFLIYFQGNSAPDKSGLPSDRFSAERTGGSVSTLTIQRTQQEDSAVYLCASSEGRSTDTQYFGPGTRLTVL.

This clone showed up just a few times. The chain uses TRBV7-9 and TRBJ2-5; D is undetermined. Germline CDR1 reads SEHNR; CDR2 reads FQNEAQ (reference sequence). The CDR3 runs to 14 residues. V was shortened by 5 bases and J by 2 bases, with 12 bases between the two germline ends. CDR3 sequence (DNA): TGTGCCAGCAGCACCCTGGACCCACAAGAGACCCAGTACTTC. It yields the protein CASSTLDPQETQYF.

The rearrangement uses TRBV7-2 and TRBJ2-5, with 9 bases that match TRBD2. Looked up from germline, CDR1 is SGHTA and CDR2 is FQGNSA. The CDR3 has 16 amino acids. V lost 6 bases to trimming and J lost 2 bases; unmatched junction nucleotides: 10. CDR3 in amino acids: CASSPNSGSGQETQYF. The DNA for the CDR3 is TGTGCCAGCAGTCCTAATAGCGGGAGCGGGCAAGAGACCCAGTACTTC. The full variable domain, completed using reference TRBV7-2 and TRBJ2-5, is GAGVSQSPSNKVTEKGKDVELRCDPISGHTALYWYRQSLGQGLEFLIYFQGNSAPDKSGLPSDRFSAERTGGSVSTLTIQRTQQEDSAVYLCASSPNSGSGQETQYFGPGTRLLVL.

This clone has just a few counts. This chain uses TRBV7-3 with TRBJ2-7; D gene uncertain. The CDR3 totals 14 residues. V lost 1 base to trimming and J lost 5 bases, with 12 bases between them. Germline V lookup: CDR1 SGHTA, CDR2 FQGTGA. In DNA, the CDR3 is TGTGCCAGCAGCTTAATGGACCTTCGCAACGAGCAGTACTTC. This encodes CASSLMDLRNEQYF.